The rows below give T cell receptor beta chains drawn from one sample of a study of CD8 T cells in ankylosing spondylitis. TCRdb ran MiXCR on the 5' RACE reads and lists one entry per CDR3 protein. This table has just over 350,000 distinct CDR3 sequences, 20% to 25% appearing once. The sample was blood, either unsorted or a sorted T cell fraction (not recorded which). These receptors came from a male donor with ankylosing spondylitis or in good health (not recorded which). The CDR3 runs from the conserved cysteine through the conserved F or W. The order of the fields is D gene, clone size, J gene, V gene, CDR3 protein, CDR3 DNA. A D gene is named only where the DNA matches it firmly. The listing skips clone size in some rows; elsewhere it reads once, few, many or a size class.

TRBD2	NA	TRBJ2-2	TRBV27	CASRERGSATGELFF	TGTGCCAGCAGAGAGCGGGGGAGCGCCACCGGGGAGCTGTTTTTT
TRBD2	few	TRBJ2-3	TRBV7-8	CASSAGGTSVPQYF	TGTGCCAGCAGCGCAGGGGGGACTAGCGTCCCGCAGTATTTT
TRBD1	NA	TRBJ2-1	TRBV20-1	CSARGDRDTYNEQFF	TGCAGTGCTAGGGGGGACAGGGACACGTACAATGAGCAGTTCTTC
NA	NA	TRBJ1-1	TRBV5-1	CASSLVTPNTEAFF	TGCGCCAGCAGCTTGGTGACACCTAACACTGAAGCTTTCTTT
NA	NA	TRBJ2-1	TRBV28	CASSSPGTAMKDEQFF	TGTGCCAGCAGTTCTCCCGGGACGGCAATGAAGGATGAGCAGTTCTTC
TRBD2	NA	TRBJ2-3	TRBV29-1	CSVELAGGLSTDTQYF	TGCAGCGTGGAACTAGCGGGGGGGCTGAGCACAGATACGCAGTATTTT
NA	NA	TRBJ1-1	TRBV11-1	CASRPTAALTEAFF	TGTGCCAGCAGGCCGACGGCGGCATTGACTGAAGCTTTCTTT
NA	NA	TRBJ2-7	TRBV12-3/TRBV12-4	CASTTSGGIEQYF	TGTGCCAGCACCACTTCCGGCGGGATCGAGCAGTACTTC
NA	NA	TRBJ2-3	TRBV12-3/TRBV12-4	CASSTGLGGDTQYF	TGTGCCAGCAGCACCGGACTAGGGGGAGATACGCAGTATTTT
NA	NA	TRBJ2-5	TRBV28	CASSLTGAEQETQYF	TGTGCCAGCAGTTTGACAGGCGCCGAACAAGAGACCCAGTACTTC
NA	few	TRBJ1-4	TRBV3-1	CASQPRRQGEEKLFF	TGTGCCAGCCAACCGAGACGGCAGGGAGAGGAAAAACTGTTTTTT
NA	few	TRBJ2-1	TRBV3-1	CASSQEGSYNEQFF	TGTGCCAGCAGCCAAGAGGGATCCTACAATGAGCAGTTCTTC
TRBD2	few	TRBJ2-4	TRBV4-1	CASSQASVGEGAKNIQYF	TGCGCCAGCAGCCAAGCCTCGGTCGGGGAGGGGGCCAAAAACATTCAGTACTTC
TRBD2	few	TRBJ2-5	TRBV12-3/TRBV12-4	CASSFPGLAGPQYF	TGTGCCAGCAGTTTTCCGGGACTAGCGGGTCCCCAGTACTTC
NA	NA	TRBJ2-3	TRBV12-3/TRBV12-4	CATMESAGGTDTQYF	TGTGCCACCATGGAGTCTGCCGGGGGCACAGATACGCAGTATTTT
NA	few	TRBJ2-7	TRBV7-9	CASSSTPQGSEQYF	TGTGCCAGCAGCTCGACCCCACAGGGTTCCGAGCAGTACTTC
TRBD1	NA	TRBJ2-7	TRBV20-1	CSAWDREKTYEQYF	TGCAGTGCTTGGGACAGGGAAAAAACCTACGAGCAGTACTTC
NA	few	TRBJ1-6	TRBV5-6	CASSLRQGYNSPLHF	TGTGCCAGCAGCTTGCGGCAGGGGTATAATTCACCCCTCCACTTT
TRBD2	NA	TRBJ2-3	TRBV14	CASSQETLAGGPTDTQYF	TGTGCCAGCAGCCAAGAAACCTTAGCGGGGGGGCCTACAGATACGCAGTATTTT
TRBD1	NA	TRBJ2-2	TRBV6-1	CASSDGQGGSGELFF	TGTGCCAGCAGTGACGGACAGGGGGGGTCCGGGGAGCTGTTTTTT
NA	NA	TRBJ2-7	TRBV12-3/TRBV12-4	CASSGGPAAEQYF	TGTGCCAGCAGTGGCGGGCCTGCCGCCGAGCAGTACTTC
TRBD2	NA	TRBJ2-1	TRBV3-1	CASSPTSGGYEQFF	TGTGCCAGCAGCCCGACTAGCGGGGGGTATGAGCAGTTCTTC
TRBD2	NA	TRBJ2-2	TRBV6-1	CASSEGQRGANTGELFF	TGTGCCAGCAGTGAAGGGCAGCGGGGGGCCAACACCGGGGAGCTGTTTTTT
TRBD2	many	TRBJ2-1	TRBV12-3/TRBV12-4	CASSLGLAVYNEQFF	TGTGCCAGCAGTCTGGGACTAGCGGTTTACAATGAGCAGTTCTTC
NA	NA	TRBJ1-1	TRBV6-5	CASSYRGGTEAFF	TGTGCCAGCAGTTACAGGGGGGGGACTGAAGCTTTCTTT
NA	NA	TRBJ1-1	TRBV15	CATSRGRAGMNTEAFF	TGTGCCACCAGCAGAGGTCGAGCAGGGATGAACACTGAAGCTTTCTTT
NA	NA	TRBJ2-7	TRBV12-3/TRBV12-4	CASSSLTPDEQYF	TGTGCCAGCAGTTCGCTGACCCCGGACGAGCAGTACTTC
NA	few	TRBJ2-3	TRBV5-1	CASSLEGHGTDTQYF	TGCGCCAGCAGCTTGGAGGGGCATGGGACAGATACGCAGTATTTT
NA	NA	TRBJ2-5	TRBV29-1	CSVDPGSPTQETQYF	TGCAGCGTTGATCCCGGCAGCCCTACCCAAGAGACCCAGTACTTC
TRBD2	few	TRBJ2-7	TRBV27	CASSLSGLAGSYEQYF	TGTGCCAGCAGCCTCTCCGGACTAGCGGGCTCCTACGAGCAGTACTTC
NA	few	TRBJ1-2	TRBV15	CATSRDRGFSIYGYTF	TGTGCCACCAGCAGAGATCGTGGGTTTTCCATTTATGGCTACACCTTC
TRBD1	NA	TRBJ2-7	TRBV3-1	CASSQVSRGHGEQYF	TGTGCCAGCAGCCAAGTTTCCAGGGGGCATGGCGAGCAGTACTTC
TRBD2	few	TRBJ2-1	TRBV29-1	CSVPPTGTNYNEQFF	TGCAGCGTCCCCCCCACCGGGACTAACTACAATGAGCAGTTCTTC
NA	NA	TRBJ2-7	TRBV4-1	CASSQGYGTVAYEQYF	TGCGCCAGCAGCCAAGGATACGGGACCGTGGCCTACGAGCAGTACTTC
NA	few	TRBJ2-2	TRBV30	CAWSVDSNTGELFF	TGTGCCTGGAGTGTTGACTCGAACACCGGGGAGCTGTTTTTT
NA	NA	TRBJ1-2	TRBV13	CASSYRTESYGYTF	TGTGCCAGCAGCTACAGGACAGAAAGCTATGGCTACACCTTC
NA	NA	TRBJ2-2	TRBV30	CAWSLGAGWHTGELFF	TGTGCCTGGAGCCTTGGGGCGGGGTGGCACACCGGGGAGCTGTTTTTT
NA	many	TRBJ2-3	TRBV4-1	CASDSGKSTDTQYF	TGCGCCAGCGACTCAGGGAAGTCCACAGATACGCAGTATTTT
TRBD1	few	TRBJ2-3	TRBV4-2	CASSLSGGDTQYF	TGTGCCAGCAGCCTCTCAGGGGGTGATACGCAGTATTTT
TRBD2	NA	TRBJ2-2	TRBV15	CATSRRSWSGGAAGELFF	TGTGCCACCAGCAGAAGGTCTTGGAGCGGGGGGGCCGCCGGGGAGCTGTTTTTT
NA	few	TRBJ2-7	TRBV5-1	CASSNAGTYEQYF	TGCGCCAGCAGCAACGCGGGTACCTACGAGCAGTACTTC
TRBD2	NA	TRBJ2-1	TRBV29-1	CSVEGSGGVHNEQFF	TGCAGCGTTGAGGGGAGCGGGGGGGTCCACAATGAGCAGTTCTTC
NA	few	TRBJ2-1	TRBV15	CATSGGSLSDEQFF	TGTGCCACCAGCGGGGGGAGTCTCTCCGATGAGCAGTTCTTC
TRBD1	NA	TRBJ2-3	TRBV4-1	CASRKGGPDTQYF	TGCGCCAGCAGAAAAGGGGGCCCAGATACGCAGTATTTT
NA	NA	TRBJ2-7	TRBV12-3/TRBV12-4	CASRPDKFYEQYF	TGTGCCAGCAGACCAGACAAATTCTACGAGCAGTACTTC